Detailed here is one TCR beta chain. The entry originates in a study of blood T cell repertoires in COVID-19. Overall study context: Samples came from the United States, Italy and Spain, spanning acute and convalescent COVID-19. PBMCs, B-cell-depleted T cells, or T cells provided the cDNA or gDNA that made up the material.

Original analysis: Amplified reference gene primers provided the basis for estimating nucleated cell counts. Sequencing was performed with immunoSEQ multiplex PCR; in TCRdb, only in-frame clones are kept and a portion is missing. V and J calls and clone size are given by that table; D and trimming were obtained from the DNA. Among 92,000 or so clones listed, approximately 89% were seen once. V was clipped by 5 bases and J by 5 bases; unmatched bases: 3. Germline CDR1 reads MDHEN; CDR2 reads SYDVKM. The CDR3 is 12 residues long. The specimen was peripheral blood. The source of this sequence is a man in his sixties with acute or convalescent COVID-19. The chain combines TRBV28 with TRBJ2-7, with TRBD1 identical over 7 bases. The CDR3 DNA sequence: TGTGCCAGCAGTGACAGGGTCCACGAGCAGTACTTC. Its protein is CASSDRVHEQYF.